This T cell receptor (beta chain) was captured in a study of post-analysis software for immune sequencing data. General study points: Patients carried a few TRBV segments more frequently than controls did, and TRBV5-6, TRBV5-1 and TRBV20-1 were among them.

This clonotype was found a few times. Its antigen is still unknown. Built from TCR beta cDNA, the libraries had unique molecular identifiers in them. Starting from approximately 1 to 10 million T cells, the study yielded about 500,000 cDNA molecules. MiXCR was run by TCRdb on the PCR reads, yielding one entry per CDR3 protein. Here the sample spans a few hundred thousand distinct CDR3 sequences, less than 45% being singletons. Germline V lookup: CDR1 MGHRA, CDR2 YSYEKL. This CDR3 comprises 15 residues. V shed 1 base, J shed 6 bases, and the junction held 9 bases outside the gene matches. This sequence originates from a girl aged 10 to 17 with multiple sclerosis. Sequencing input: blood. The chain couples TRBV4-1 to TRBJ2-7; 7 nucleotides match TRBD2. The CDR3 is CASSQVGDGGGEQYF. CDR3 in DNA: TGCGCCAGCAGCCAAGTAGGGGACGGCGGGGGCGAGCAGTACTTC.